The next 3 T cell receptor beta chains were all read from a single sample in a study of T cell responses to AZD1222 COVID-19 vaccine. Method: immunoSEQ multiplex PCR; TCRdb's copy keeps in-frame clones and lacks some. Altogether around 100,000 clones are present, 80% to 85% being singletons, with the ten largest covering roughly 9%. Sequencing was performed on peripheral blood, taken on day 0 of AZD1222 vaccination. These receptors were taken from an adult in good health.

The rearrangement joins TRBV15 to TRBJ1-3, with 12 bases lining up with TRBD1. This CDR3 is built from 14 residues. Germline CDR1 is LNHNV and CDR2 is YYDKDF (reference sequence). J was trimmed by 8 bases and V by 5 bases; bases with no gene match: 4. The CDR3 sequence is CATSRGQGADTIYF. CDR3 in DNA: TGTGCCACCAGCCGGGGACAGGGGGCGGACACCATATATTTT.

The gene calls are TRBV19 and TRBJ2-7, with TRBD2 matching 7 bases. The germline V gene has CDR1 LNHDA and CDR2 SQIVND (reference sequence). Unmatched junction bases numbered 7, after V lost 4 bases and J lost 4 bases. The CDR3 covers 14 residues. DNA for the CDR3: TGTGCCAGTAGTAGCGGACTAGTTGCGTACGAGCAGTACTTC. Its protein product is CASSSGLVAYEQYF.

The rearrangement links TRBV6-5 to TRBJ1-2, with D perhaps TRBD1 (5 bases). The CDR3 is 14 amino acids. Deletions cut 6 bases from V and 4 bases from J, with 15 bases between. The V gene's germline CDR1 is MNHEY and CDR2 SVGAGI. The CDR3 region has the DNA TGTGCCAGCAGATCTGTTAGGGGCAGCTATGGCTACACCTTC. Amino acid sequence: CASRSVRGSYGYTF.